This TCR beta chain was profiled in a study of T cells in Graves' hyperthyroidism and ophthalmopathy. The V gene end was trimmed by 4 bases and the J gene end by 5 bases; junction bases not matched to a gene: 0. The CDR3 extends over 14 amino acids. Germline CDR1 and CDR2: MDHEN and SYDVKM. What was amplified from RNA transcripts were TCR beta CDR3 regions. The HTBI primer set served for first-round RT-PCR of the TCR CDR3. TCRdb ran MiXCR on the multiplex PCR reads and lists one entry per CDR3 protein. The data contain hundreds of thousands of distinct CDR3 sequences, less than 15% of them singletons. This clonotype was seen only a few times.

The receptor's source is a woman aged 40 to 50 with Graves' hyperthyroidism. The J gene is TRBJ1-6, the V gene TRBV28; TRBD1 agrees at 9 bases. The material sequenced was blood. The chain's CDR3 is CASSWTGDNSPLHF. The DNA for the CDR3 is TGTGCCAGCAGTTGGACAGGGGATAATTCACCCCTCCACTTT.